The sequence of this T cell receptor (beta chain) was determined in a study of graft-versus-host responses after intestinal transplantation. Background on the study: Each patient got anti-thymocyte globulin induction, then tacrolimus and steroids for about 3 years. Study outcomes and limitations: Analysis identified GvH clones in recipient marrow, with some appearing first in ileum or blood. Allografts of patients with graft-donor T cell macrochimerism showed high graft-versus-host to host-versus-graft clone ratios. Maximum circulating GvH clone levels tracked with early post-transplant HvG decreases.

Concerning this clone itself: Its target is unknown.

Some clones are missing from TCRdb's copy, which holds only in-frame ones; the method was immunoSEQ multiplex PCR. The table includes approximately 37,000 clones, roughly 91% detected once. Germline V gene sequence: CDR1 MNHEY, CDR2 SMNVEV (reference sequence). With 5 bases removed from V and 5 bases from J, the gap between germline ends came to 12 bases. The CDR3 is 13 residues long. The chain uses TRBV27 and TRBJ2-5; D is undetermined. Sequencing used PBMCs, obtained about 270 days after transplant. This TCR was recovered from a human patient who received an intestinal transplant, so some T cells may come from the graft donor. CDR3 coding DNA: TGTGCCAGCAGTCCAACCCTCGGGGAGACCCAGTACTTC. Amino acids: CASSPTLGETQYF.